The source of this T cell receptor (beta chain) is a study of T-cell memory formation after mild COVID-19 (dated by TCRdb to the early 2020s). Notes on the research overall: TCR sequence clusters from the two donors were largely donor specific. In a couple of donors, T-cell clones that expanded and contracted after mild COVID-19 were tracked by sequencing TCRalpha and TCRbeta repertoires over time. Two young, previously healthy adult volunteers made up the cohort, one male and one female.

In regard to this clonotype: No antigen is known for it. Nothing much larger sits one base from this clone, and base qualities are not available.

Sequencer: Illumina NovaSeq 6000. TCRalpha and TCRbeta cDNA libraries were built by 5'RACE with constant-segment primers, adding sample barcodes and unique molecular identifiers. Trizol reagent was used to extract RNA from every sample. Amplification of the libraries took two PCR steps, and the second step added a second sample barcode plus Illumina TruSeq adapters. The libraries were sequenced on an Illumina NovaSeq using 2 x 150 bp paired-end reads. Per the authors' processing: Demultiplexing of reads and collapsing into UMI-guided consensus sequences were performed with migec v1.2.7. Using mixcr v2.1.11, UMI consensuses were aligned to TRA and TRB V and J templates and then assembled into clonotypes. A clonotype was counted as expanded or contracted only if both edgeR and NoisET called the change significant, with noise models trained on biological replicates. For edgeR calls, the cutoffs were a false discovery rate-adjusted p below 0.01 and a log2 fold-change threshold of 1. As an exploratory analysis of dynamics, max-normalized trajectories of the 1000 most abundant clonotypes were examined with PCA combined with hierarchical clustering. Each responding clone was given a CD4 or CD8 phenotype based on the CD4+ and CD8+ repertoires, which had been sequenced separately. TCRdb reanalyzed the raw reads on its own, using fastp at Q25 for trimming and MiXCR for clone calling, and kept in-frame beta chains. Rows are combined by CDR3 protein, so each entry shows the most common genes and DNA. The V and J calls here are based on TCRdb, not the publication. For this sample the table gives roughly 480,000 distinct CDR3 sequences, of which roughly 25% were detected only once. The ten largest clones add up to approximately 13% of the sample.

Including the terminal cysteine and phenylalanine, the CDR3 comprises 14 residues. Only CDR3 DNA is held: 42 bases, read in frame from base 1. For this chain, trimming is 8 bases at the V end and 3 bases at the J end, and the number of junction bases without a gene match is 4. The paper as a whole reports these results and caveats: The study covered only two mild cases, and larger cohorts including severe cases with pre-infection samples were considered necessary. SARS-CoV-2 specificity was not confirmed for the second-wave clones peaking on day 37. Some responding clones were found in pre-infection memory, which suggests that pre-existing cross-reactive memory T cells took part in the SARS-CoV-2 response. Clones contracting from day 15 to 85 had balanced CD4/CD8 phenotypes, while a second wave expanding from day 15 to 37 was biased towards CD4+. Contracting CD4+ clones appeared mostly in the CM and EM memory subsets, whereas CD8+ clones were enriched in EMRA.

Ficoll-Paque density gradient centrifugation was used to isolate PBMCs. The chain is made from TRBV12-3 or TRBV12-4 and TRBJ2-2, and 9 junctional nucleotides match TRBD1. The sample taken for sequencing was PBMCs or a T cell subset sorted from them (not recorded which). The sequence was collected from an adult woman who had mild COVID-19 (a few samples of this study predate the infection). The sample titles of this study are shuffled in the database, so cell type and time point are left out; the donor was told from shared clones. The encoded CDR3 is CASSGQGYTGELFF. The DNA sequence is TGTGCCAGCTCGGGACAGGGATACACCGGGGAGCTGTTTTTT.